This entry lists 3 T cell receptor beta chains sequenced from one sample in a study of beta chain features in type 1 diabetes. General study findings and limits: The study found moderately but significantly shorter TCRB CDR3s in all four CD4+ subsets of Type 1 diabetes patients.

All of the isolated RNA was reverse transcribed, so expressed TCRB transcripts were sequenced. Clones were sequenced by immunoSEQ multiplex PCR, and TCRdb holds only the in-frame ones, with some missing. The table shows fewer than 400,000 clones, with around 9.3% occurring only once. These receptors' antigens are unknown. Material: central memory CD4+ T cells from blood. The source is a man aged 30 to 39 with type 1 diabetes.

A few counts support this clone. The V and J genes are TRBV5-8 and TRBJ2-1; 10 nucleotides line up with TRBD1. Germline V CDR1 and CDR2: SGHTS, YDEGEE. This CDR3 region has 13 residues. With 10 bases clipped from V and 3 bases from J, the junction kept 4 bases outside the gene matches. The CDR3 sequence is CAGGTGVYNEQFF. CDR3 in DNA: TGTGCCGGAGGGACAGGGGTCTACAATGAGCAGTTCTTC. The complete variable domain, with remaining parts taken from reference TRBV5-8 and TRBJ2-1, reads EAGVTQSPTHLIKTRGQQATLRCSPISGHTSVYWYQQALGLGLQFLLWYDEGEERNRGNFPPRFSGRQFPNYSSELNVNALELEDSALYLCAGGTGVYNEQFFGPGTRLTVL.

This clone appeared a few times. This rearrangement joins TRBV5-1 to TRBJ2-6, with TRBD1 matching over 7 bases. V lost 3 bases and J lost 0; bases outside the gene matches: 3. Germline V gives CDR1 SGHRS, CDR2 YFSETQ. This CDR3 has 16 amino acids. CDR3 residues: CASSWDRSSGANVLTF. The DNA of the CDR3 is TGCGCCAGCAGCTGGGACAGAAGCTCTGGGGCCAACGTCCTGACTTTC.

The rearrangement uses TRBV18 and TRBJ2-7; 8 nucleotides line up with TRBD2. There are 13 residues in the CDR3. The ends lost 3 bases at V and 5 bases at J; junction bases unmatched: 3. From germline, CDR1 is KGHSH and CDR2 LQKENI. In nucleotides, the CDR3 is TGTGCCAGCTCACCTACGGGGGGGCACGAGCAGTACTTC. It yields the protein CASSPTGGHEQYF.